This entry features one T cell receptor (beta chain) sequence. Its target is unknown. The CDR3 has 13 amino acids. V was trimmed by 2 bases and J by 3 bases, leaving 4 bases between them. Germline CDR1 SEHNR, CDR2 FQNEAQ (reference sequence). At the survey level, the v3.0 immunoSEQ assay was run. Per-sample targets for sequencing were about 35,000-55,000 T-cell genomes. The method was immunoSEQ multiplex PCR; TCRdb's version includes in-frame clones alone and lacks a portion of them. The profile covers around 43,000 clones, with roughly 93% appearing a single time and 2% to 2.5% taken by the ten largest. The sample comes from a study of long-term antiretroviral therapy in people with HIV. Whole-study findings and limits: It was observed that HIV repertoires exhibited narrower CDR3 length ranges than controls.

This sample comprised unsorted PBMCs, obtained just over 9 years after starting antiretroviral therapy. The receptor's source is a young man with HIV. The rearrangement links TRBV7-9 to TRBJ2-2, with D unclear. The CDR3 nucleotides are TGTGCCAGCAGCTTACGGGACACCGGGGAGCTGTTTTTT. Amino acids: CASSLRDTGELFF.